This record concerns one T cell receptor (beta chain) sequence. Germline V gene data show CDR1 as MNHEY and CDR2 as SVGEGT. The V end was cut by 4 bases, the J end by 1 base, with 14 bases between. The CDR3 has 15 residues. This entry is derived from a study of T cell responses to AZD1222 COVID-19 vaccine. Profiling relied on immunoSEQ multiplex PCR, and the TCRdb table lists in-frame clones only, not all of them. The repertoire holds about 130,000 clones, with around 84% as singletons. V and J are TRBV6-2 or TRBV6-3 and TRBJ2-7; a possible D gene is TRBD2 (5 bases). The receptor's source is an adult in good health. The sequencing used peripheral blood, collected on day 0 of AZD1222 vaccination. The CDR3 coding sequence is TGTGCCAGCAGTTCCCCTCACGAGGGTTCCTACGAGCAGTACTTC. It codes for CASSSPHEGSYEQYF.